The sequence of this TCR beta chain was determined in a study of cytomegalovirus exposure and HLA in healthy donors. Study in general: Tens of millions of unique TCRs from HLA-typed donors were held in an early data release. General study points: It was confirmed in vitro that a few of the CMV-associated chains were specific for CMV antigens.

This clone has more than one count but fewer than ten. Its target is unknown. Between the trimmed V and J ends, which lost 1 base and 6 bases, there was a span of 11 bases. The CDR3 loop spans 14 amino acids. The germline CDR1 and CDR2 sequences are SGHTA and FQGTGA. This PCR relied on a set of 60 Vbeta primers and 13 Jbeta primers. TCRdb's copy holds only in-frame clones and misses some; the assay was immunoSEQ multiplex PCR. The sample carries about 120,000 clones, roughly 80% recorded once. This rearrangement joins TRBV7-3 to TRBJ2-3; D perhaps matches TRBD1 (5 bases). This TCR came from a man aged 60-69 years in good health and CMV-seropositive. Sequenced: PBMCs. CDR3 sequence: CASSLRAPGDTQYF. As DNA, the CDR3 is TGTGCCAGCAGCTTAAGGGCGCCAGGGGATACGCAGTATTTT.